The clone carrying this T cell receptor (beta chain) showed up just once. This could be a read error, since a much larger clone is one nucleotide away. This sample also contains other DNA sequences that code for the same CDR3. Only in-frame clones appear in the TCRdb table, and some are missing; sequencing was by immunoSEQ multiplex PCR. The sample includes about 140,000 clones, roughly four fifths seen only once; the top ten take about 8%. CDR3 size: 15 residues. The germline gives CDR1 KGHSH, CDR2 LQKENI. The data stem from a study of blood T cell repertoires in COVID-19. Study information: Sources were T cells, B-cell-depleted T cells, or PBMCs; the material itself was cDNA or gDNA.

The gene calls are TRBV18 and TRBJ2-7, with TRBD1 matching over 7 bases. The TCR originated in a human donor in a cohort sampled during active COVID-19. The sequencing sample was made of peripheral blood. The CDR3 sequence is CASSRRDSVRYEQYF. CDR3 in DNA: TGTGCCAGCTCGCGACGGGACAGCGTACGGTACGAGCAATACTTC. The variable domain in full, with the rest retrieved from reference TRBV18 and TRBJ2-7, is NAGVMQNPRHLVRRRGQEARLRCSPMKGHSHVYWYRQLPEEGLKFMVYLQKENIIDESGMPKERFSAEFPKEGPSILRIQQVVRGDSAAYFCASSRRDSVRYEQYFGPGTRLTVT.